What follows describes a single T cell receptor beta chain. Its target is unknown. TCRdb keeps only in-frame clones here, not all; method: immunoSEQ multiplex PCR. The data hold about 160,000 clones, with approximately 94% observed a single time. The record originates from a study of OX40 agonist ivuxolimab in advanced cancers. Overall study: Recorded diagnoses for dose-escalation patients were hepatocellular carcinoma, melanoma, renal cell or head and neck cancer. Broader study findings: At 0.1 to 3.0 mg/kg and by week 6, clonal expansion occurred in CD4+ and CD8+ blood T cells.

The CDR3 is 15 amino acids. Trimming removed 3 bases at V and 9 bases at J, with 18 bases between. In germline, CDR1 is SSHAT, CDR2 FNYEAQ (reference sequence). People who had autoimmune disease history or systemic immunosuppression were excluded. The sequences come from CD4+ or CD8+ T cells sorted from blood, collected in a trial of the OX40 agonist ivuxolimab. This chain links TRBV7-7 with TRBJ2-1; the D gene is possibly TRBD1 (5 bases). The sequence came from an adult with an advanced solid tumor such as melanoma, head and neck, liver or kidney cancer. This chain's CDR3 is CASSFNYAGQTEQFF. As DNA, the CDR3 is TGTGCCAGCAGCTTCAACTACGCAGGACAAACTGAGCAGTTCTTC.